The clone carrying this TCR beta chain was detected many times. Its specificity is not known. The data stem from a study of regulatory T cells in long-lasting Graves disease. Notes on the study in general: TCR diversity was lower in persistent Graves' patients (versus newly diagnosed ones). The sample size was small, and this may have reduced accuracy.

Arm-PCR with iRepertoire HTBI primers amplified the CDR3 regions for these TCR beta libraries. TCRdb re-called the multiplex PCR reads with MiXCR, one entry per CDR3 protein. Here the sample spans approximately 390,000 distinct CDR3 sequences, around 15% being singletons. Documented time point: newly diagnosed GD, antithyroid drugs for less than 3 months. After RNA was extracted from PBMCs, the TCR library was made from it. V lost 0 bases to trimming and J lost 5 bases, with 20 bases between them. The CDR3 sequence is 17 residues long. The germline gives CDR1 SGHRS, CDR2 YFSETQ. The same sample was also used in a study of T cells in Graves' hyperthyroidism and ophthalmopathy.

Sequenced here: peripheral blood mononuclear cells (PBMCs), sampled at new diagnosis, from a patient treated with antithyroid drugs. The receptor's source is a woman between 18 and 29 years old with Graves disease. This sequence joins TRBV5-1 and TRBJ2-5, with D possibly called TRBD1 or TRBD2 (6 bases each). The CDR3 here is CASSLGFGTPAGETQYF. In DNA, the CDR3 is TGCGCCAGCAGCTTGGGGTTCGGGACACCTGCGGGGGAGACCCAGTACTTC.